Below are 12 T cell receptor beta chains sequenced from a single sample in a study of beta chain features in type 1 diabetes. Findings and limits, study-wide: TCRB CDR3s from Type 1 diabetes patients were moderately but significantly shorter in all four CD4+ subsets.

Sequenced material consisted of expressed TCRB transcripts (all of the isolated RNA was reverse transcribed). The data were produced by immunoSEQ multiplex PCR, yet TCRdb's version contains in-frame clones alone and is incomplete. Of over 600,000 clones listed, over 10% are singletons. The antigens for these receptors are not known. Sequencing was carried out using naive CD4+ T cells from blood. These receptors all stem from a young man with type 1 diabetes.

This clone was seen a few times. The chain recombines TRBV2 with TRBJ2-1; D perhaps matches TRBD1 (5 bases). Germline V CDR1 and CDR2: SNHLY, FYNNEI. V was pared by 3 bases and J by 6 bases, with 15 bases between. The CDR3 is made up of 15 amino acids. DNA for the CDR3: TGTGCCAGCAGTGATGTTCAGGGAATGATCAATGAGCAGTTCTTC. This gives the protein CASSDVQGMINEQFF.

The V call is TRBV6-1, the J call TRBJ2-7; maybe TRBD1 (6 bases). Germline assignment: CDR1 MNHNS and CDR2 SASEGT. This CDR3 has 15 amino acids. V was trimmed by 2 bases and J by 5 bases, leaving 16 bases between them. The CDR3: CASSETTGKRNEQYF. The CDR3 region has the DNA TGTGCCAGCAGTGAAACTACAGGGAAGCGAAACGAGCAGTACTTC.

The chain links TRBV19 to TRBJ2-1; TRBD2 agrees at 7 bases. Trimming removed 2 bases from V and 10 bases from J; junction bases left unmatched: 8. CDR1 is LNHDA and CDR2 is SQIVND in the germline V gene (reference sequence). The CDR3 is 14 residues long. The CDR3 DNA reads TGTGCCAGTAGTATATCCCTGACTAGCAACGAGCAGTTCTTC. This sequence encodes CASSISLTSNEQFF.

The rearrangement links TRBV25-1 to TRBJ2-5; the match to TRBD1 covers 7 bases. The CDR3 is 13 amino acids. Looked up from germline, CDR1 is MGHDK and CDR2 is SYGVNS. V trimming: 6 bases; J trimming: 5 bases; junction bases outside the gene matches: 6. The CDR3 here is CASRLGGSETQYF. CDR3 DNA: TGTGCCAGCAGATTAGGGGGCAGCGAGACCCAGTACTTC.

V gene TRBV7-2 combines with J gene TRBJ1-1; D gene ambiguous. V shed 4 bases and J shed 3 bases, with 3 bases lying between them. This CDR3 has 11 amino acids. CDR1 and CDR2 (germline): SGHTA, FQGNSA. CDR3 loop: CASSSYTEAFF. The CDR3 DNA is TGTGCCAGCAGCTCCTACACTGAAGCTTTCTTT.

The gene calls are TRBV9 and TRBJ1-4; D may be TRBD1 (5 bases). The CDR3 spans 14 residues. V lost 3 bases, J lost 7 bases, and 13 bases lay in between. CDR1 is SGDLS, CDR2 YYNGEE, per germline. The CDR3: CASSANLGGEKLFF. The CDR3, as DNA: TGTGCCAGCAGCGCAAACCTCGGGGGTGAAAAACTGTTTTTT. The variable domain in full, with the rest retrieved from reference TRBV9 and TRBJ1-4, is DSGVTQTPKHLITATGQRVTLRCSPRSGDLSVYWYQQSLDQGLQFLIQYYNGEERAKGNILERFSAQQFPDLHSELNLSSLELGDSALYFCASSANLGGEKLFFGSGTQLSVL.

This clone occurred a few times. The chain joins TRBV30 to TRBJ2-7; possibly TRBD2 for D (5 bases). The V gene lost 2 bases and the J gene lost 0 bases, with 8 bases spanning the gap. This CDR3 is built from 13 residues. Germline V CDR1 and CDR2: GTSNPN, SVGIG (reference sequence). The CDR3 DNA reads TGTGCCTGGAGTAGCGGAAGCTCCTACGAGCAGTACTTC. Translating it yields CAWSSGSSYEQYF.

This clone was counted only a few times. This sequence joins TRBV18 and TRBJ1-1; tentative D call: TRBD1 (5 bases). The CDR3 length is 15 residues. Trimming stripped 5 bases from V and 5 bases from J, with 18 bases between. Germline V CDR1 and CDR2: KGHSH, LQKENI. The CDR3 sequence: CASSRGASLETEAFF. The DNA for the CDR3 is TGTGCCAGCTCAAGGGGAGCGTCCCTTGAGACTGAAGCTTTCTTT.

The table lists this clone with a few counts. The rearrangement joins TRBV4-1 to TRBJ2-3, with no clear D. The CDR3 spans 13 residues. The V gene lost 0 bases and the J gene lost 6 bases, with 7 bases spanning the gap. The V gene's germline CDR1 is MGHRA and CDR2 YSYEKL. CDR3 loop: CASSQEYSDTQYF. DNA for the CDR3: TGCGCCAGCAGCCAAGAATATTCGGATACGCAGTATTTT.

This clone has only a few counts. The chain has TRBV5-4 and TRBJ1-5, with D uncertain. The CDR3 contains 13 residues. Germline CDR1 and CDR2: SGHNT and YYREEE (reference sequence). The V gene lost 4 bases and the J gene lost 6 bases, with 11 bases spanning the gap. The CDR3 DNA reads as TGTGCCAGCAGCACCGATGGGAGTCAGCCCCAGCATTTT. This gives the protein CASSTDGSQPQHF.

This clone was seen a handful of times. The rearrangement uses TRBV9 and TRBJ1-4, with 7 bases aligning to TRBD1. Germline CDR1 SGDLS, CDR2 YYNGEE. The CDR3 is made up of 14 amino acids. The V gene end was trimmed by 3 bases and the J gene end by 8 bases; junction bases not matched to a gene: 7. In nucleotides, the CDR3 is TGTGCCAGCAGCGATGGACAGGCTGCAGAAAAACTGTTTTTT. It codes for CASSDGQAAEKLFF.

This clone was seen a few times. The chain uses TRBV29-1 and TRBJ1-4, with D perhaps matching TRBD1 (5 bases). Germline CDR1 and CDR2: SQVTM and ANQGSEA. Trimming left V 7 bases short and J 0 bases short, with 9 bases between. The CDR3 runs to 13 residues. CDR3: CSGGDATNEKLFF. In DNA form, the CDR3 reads TGCAGCGGGGGGGATGCAACTAATGAAAAACTGTTTTTT.